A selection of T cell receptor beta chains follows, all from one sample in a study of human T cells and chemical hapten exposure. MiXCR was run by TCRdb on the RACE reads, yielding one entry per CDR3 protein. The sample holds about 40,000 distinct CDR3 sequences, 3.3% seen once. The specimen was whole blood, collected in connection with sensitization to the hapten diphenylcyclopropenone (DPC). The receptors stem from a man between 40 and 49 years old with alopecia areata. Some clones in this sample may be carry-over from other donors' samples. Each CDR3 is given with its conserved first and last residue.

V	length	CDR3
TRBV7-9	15	CASSLPGRGNEKLFF
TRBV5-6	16	CASSPTSLAGANVLTF
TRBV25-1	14	CASSDPRGAYEQYF
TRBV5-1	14	CASSYGGAEDTQYF
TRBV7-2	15	CASSLGGRDAETQYF
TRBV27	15	CASSGLAISYNEQFF
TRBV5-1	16	CASRGLAGEGTDTQYF
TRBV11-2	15	CASSSGLVDTDTQYF
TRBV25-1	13	CASSEGLHNEQFF
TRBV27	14	CASSLFANTGELFF
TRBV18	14	CASSPQGNEAEAFF
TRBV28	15	CASSKDRAGGETQYF
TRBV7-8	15	CASSSIPPLNTEAFF
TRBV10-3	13	CAISESADQPQHF
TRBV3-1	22	CASSQDGGGDRGPQSGANVLTF
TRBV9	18	CASSATDNALAGDETQYF
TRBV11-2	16	CASTIRSRGHGGELFF
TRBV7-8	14	CASKIGTGIYEQYF